These T cell receptor beta chains were read from a single sample in a study of T cell responses to AZD1222 COVID-19 vaccine. Profiling relied on immunoSEQ multiplex PCR, and the TCRdb table lists in-frame clones only, not all of them. Among 100,000 to 150,000 clones listed, approximately 80% were seen once. Sample: peripheral blood, taken 28 days after the second AZD1222 dose. The receptor source for this set is an adult who received the AZD1222 COVID-19 vaccine. The CDR3 runs from the conserved cysteine through the conserved F or W. A D gene is named only where the DNA matches it firmly. For some rows the clone size is stated as once, few or many, or as a class when expanded; others skip it.

v_gene	j_gene	abundance	d_gene	CDR3aa	CDR3nt
TRBV7-2	TRBJ2-3	NA	NA	CASSIQGSDTQYF	TGTGCCAGCAGCATTCAGGGGTCCGATACGCAGTATTTT
TRBV15	TRBJ1-2	NA	NA	CATARGNYGYTF	TGTGCCACCGCCAGGGGAAACTATGGCTACACCTTC
TRBV6-2/TRBV6-3	TRBJ1-6	once	NA	CASSYGTIEYSPLHF	TGTGCCAGCAGTTACGGGACAATCGAATATTCACCCCTCCACTTT
TRBV9	TRBJ2-5	NA	NA	CASSVEGRRQETQYF	TGTGCCAGCAGCGTAGAGGGGCGGCGGCAAGAGACCCAGTACTTC
TRBV7-2	TRBJ1-5	NA	NA	CASSSSSGAAQPQHF	TGTGCCAGCAGCTCCTCCTCCGGGGCGGCCCAGCCCCAGCATTTT
TRBV19	TRBJ1-2	NA	NA	CASTQPPYGYTF	TGTGCCAGTACCCAACCACCCTATGGCTACACCTTC
TRBV5-1	TRBJ1-5	NA	TRBD1	CASSPDRDQPQHF	TGCGCCAGCAGCCCCGACAGGGATCAGCCCCAGCATTTT
TRBV5-6	TRBJ1-4	NA	NA	CASHTGTAINEKLFF	TGTGCCTCCCACACCGGGACGGCTATTAATGAAAAACTGTTTTTT
TRBV15	TRBJ1-5	few	NA	CATSRGPGQGGESQPQHF	TGTGCCACCAGCAGAGGACCAGGGCAGGGCGGGGAGAGTCAGCCCCAGCATTTT
TRBV7-2	TRBJ2-1	NA	NA	CASSAEGREQFF	TGTGCCAGCAGCGCAGAGGGCCGGGAGCAGTTCTTC